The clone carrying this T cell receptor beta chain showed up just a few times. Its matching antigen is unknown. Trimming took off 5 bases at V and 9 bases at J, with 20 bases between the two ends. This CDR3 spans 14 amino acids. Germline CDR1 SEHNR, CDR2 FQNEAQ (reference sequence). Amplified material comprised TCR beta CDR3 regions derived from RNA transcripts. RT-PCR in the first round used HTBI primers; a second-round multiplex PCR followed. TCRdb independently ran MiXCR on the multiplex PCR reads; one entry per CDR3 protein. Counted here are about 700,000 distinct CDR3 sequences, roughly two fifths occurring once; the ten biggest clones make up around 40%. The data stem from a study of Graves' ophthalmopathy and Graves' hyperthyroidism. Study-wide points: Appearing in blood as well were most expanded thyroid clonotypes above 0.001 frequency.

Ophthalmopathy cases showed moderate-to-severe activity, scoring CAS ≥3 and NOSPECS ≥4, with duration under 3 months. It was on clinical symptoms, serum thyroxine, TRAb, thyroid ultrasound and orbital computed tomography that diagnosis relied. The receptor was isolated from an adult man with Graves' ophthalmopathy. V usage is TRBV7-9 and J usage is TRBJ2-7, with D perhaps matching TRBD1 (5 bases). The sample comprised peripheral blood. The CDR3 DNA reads TGTGCCAGCAGCGATCAGCAGGGTCCCTTTAGGCAGTACTTC. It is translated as CASSDQQGPFRQYF.